These 14 T cell receptor beta chains were all obtained from the same sample, sequenced in a study of T cells after yellow fever vaccination. MiXCR, applied by TCRdb to the 5' RACE reads, yields one record per CDR3 protein. The sample gives some 69,000 distinct CDR3 sequences, around 6.2% of which show up once; roughly 2.3% is in the top ten. The specimen was CD4+ T cells sorted from PBMCs, collected roughly 15 days after the first yellow fever vaccination. Receptors were obtained from a man aged 18 to 35 who received the YFV17D yellow fever vaccine.

This clonotype has ten or more counts. The chain employs TRBV5-4 and TRBJ1-6; no clear D. V lost 3 bases and J lost 10, with 20 bases in between. CDR3 length: 16 amino acids. Germline V gene sequence: CDR1 SGHNT, CDR2 YYREEE (reference sequence). The CDR3 region is CASSSYTPVRNSPLHF. The CDR3 bases are TGTGCCAGCAGCTCCTATACTCCGGTCAGGAACTCACCCCTCCACTTT.

In the case of this clonotype: A read error may be the cause here, since a much bigger clone is one base away. The V call is TRBV10-3, the J call TRBJ2-1; D uncertain. The CDR3 runs to 14 residues. Trimming pared 7 bases from V and 0 bases from J, leaving 10 bases between. The V gene's germline CDR1 is ENHRY and CDR2 SYGVKD. The CDR3 nucleotides read TGTGCCATCACCTCGAACGGCTCCTACAATGAGCAGTTCTTC. It translates to CAITSNGSYNEQFF.

This clonotype showed up many times. This sequence joins TRBV4-3 and TRBJ2-1; TRBD2 aligns across 14 bases. V shed 4 bases, J shed 0 bases, and the junction held 11 bases outside the gene matches. The CDR3 contains 20 residues. Germline CDR1 reads LGHNA; CDR2 reads YSLEER. As DNA, the CDR3 is TGCGCCAGCAGCCGCGGACTAGCGGGGGGCCTTACTAGCTCCTACAATGAGCAGTTCTTC. This encodes CASSRGLAGGLTSSYNEQFF.

This clonotype was counted at least ten times. The chain recombines TRBV6-5 with TRBJ1-5, with D perhaps matching TRBD1 (6 bases). V was trimmed by 5 bases and J by 7 bases, leaving 21 bases between them. The germline gives CDR1 MNHEY, CDR2 SVGAGI. CDR3 length: 16 residues. CDR3 nucleotides: TGTGCCAGCAGTCCGGGGATGGGGGCCAAGAGGCAGCCCCAGCATTTT. It yields the protein CASSPGMGAKRQPQHF.

This clonotype was recorded at least ten times. The rearrangement joins TRBV7-2 to TRBJ1-2; 7 positions match TRBD1. J lost 0 bases, V lost 5 bases, and 3 bases had no gene match. The CDR3 has 14 amino acids. Germline values: CDR1 SGHTA, CDR2 FQGNSA. CDR3 protein: CASSVGTANYGYTF. CDR3 DNA sequence: TGTGCCAGCAGCGTTGGGACAGCTAACTATGGCTACACCTTC.

This clonotype was counted many times. The chain employs TRBV20-1 and TRBJ2-7, with 9 bases aligning to TRBD1. V was clipped by 5 bases and J by 1 base; unmatched bases: 6. The CDR3 sequence is 14 residues long. Germline V gene data show CDR1 as DFQATT and CDR2 as SNEGSKA (reference sequence). The CDR3: CSAGKGQGSYEQYF. The CDR3 DNA is TGCAGTGCTGGTAAAGGACAGGGGTCCTACGAGCAGTACTTC.

This clonotype came up many times. The chain combines TRBV5-1 with TRBJ2-5; no definite D call. CDR3 length: 15 residues. CDR1 and CDR2 (germline): SGHRS, YFSETQ. The V end lost 4 bases, the J end lost 2 bases, and 15 bases lay between the germline ends. CDR3 sequence reads: CASSPYGLLQETQYF. CDR3 nucleotides: TGCGCCAGCAGCCCCTACGGCCTTCTTCAAGAGACCCAGTACTTC. Combining the CDR3 with reference TRBV5-1 and TRBJ2-5 gives the whole variable domain KAGVTQTPRYLIKTRGQQVTLSCSPISGHRSVSWYQQTPGQGLQFLFEYFSETQRNKGNFPGRFSGRQFSNSRSEMNVSTLELGDSALYLCASSPYGLLQETQYFGPGTRLLVL.

This clonotype was observed many times. The chain combines TRBV30 with TRBJ1-1; TRBD1 might be the D (6 bases). CDR3 length: 14 amino acids. Trimming cost V 0 bases and J 6 bases, with 14 bases left between them. CDR1 is GTSNPN and CDR2 is SVGIG in the germline V gene (reference sequence). CDR3 in amino acids: CAWSVQGRRAEAFF. CDR3 coding DNA: TGTGCCTGGAGTGTTCAGGGGCGGAGGGCTGAAGCTTTCTTT. Variable domain in full (rest from reference TRBV30 and TRBJ1-1): SQTIHQWPATLVQPVGSPLSLECTVEGTSNPNLYWYRQAAGRGLQLLFYSVGIGQISSEVPQNLSASRPQDRQFILSSKKLLLSDSGFYLCAWSVQGRRAEAFFGQGTRLTVV.

This clonotype was picked up many times. The gene calls are TRBV5-1 and TRBJ2-2; D is tentatively TRBD1 or TRBD2 (6 bases each). CDR3 size: 15 residues. Looked up from germline, CDR1 is SGHRS and CDR2 is YFSETQ. Trimming took 6 bases from V and 6 from J, leaving 18 bases between them. The CDR3, as DNA: TGCGCCAGCACCGATCTAGGGGGGCTTGCCGGGGAGCTGTTTTTT. It yields the protein CASTDLGGLAGELFF. The full variable domain, its missing parts supplied by reference TRBV5-1 and TRBJ2-2, is KAGVTQTPRYLIKTRGQQVTLSCSPISGHRSVSWYQQTPGQGLQFLFEYFSETQRNKGNFPGRFSGRQFSNSRSEMNVSTLELGDSALYLCASTDLGGLAGELFFGEGSRLTVL.

This clonotype has a count of ten or more. The J gene is TRBJ2-1, the V gene TRBV6-1; 7 bases map to TRBD1. The CDR3 has 15 residues. The V gene's germline CDR1 is MNHNS and CDR2 SASEGT. V dropped 1 base and J dropped 3; count of bases not matched to a gene: 3. CDR3 residues: CASSEESGGYNEQFF. The CDR3 DNA reads TGTGCCAGCAGTGAAGAGTCAGGGGGCTACAATGAGCAGTTCTTC.

This clonotype was seen many times. The rearrangement joins TRBV7-9 to TRBJ2-5; D tentatively reads TRBD1 or TRBD2 (5 bases each). The CDR3 runs to 16 residues. Per the germline V gene, CDR1 is SEHNR and CDR2 is FQNEAQ (reference sequence). V lost 5 bases and J 3 bases, leaving 19 bases between the germline ends. The CDR3 protein is CASSPDTLRGEETQYF. The CDR3 coding sequence is TGTGCCAGCAGCCCGGACACGCTTCGGGGAGAAGAGACCCAGTACTTC.

In its sample, this clonotype was seen many times. The chain recombines TRBV7-2 with TRBJ1-1; D unclear. This CDR3 has 15 amino acids. Trimming took off 1 base at V and 2 bases at J, with 11 bases between the two ends. Germline V gene sequence: CDR1 SGHTA, CDR2 FQGNSA. CDR3 nucleotides: TGTGCCAGCAGCTTAGGGGTAGGACTAAACACTGAAGCTTTCTTT. It is translated as CASSLGVGLNTEAFF.

Ten or more counts support this clonotype. The chain is built from TRBV7-2 and TRBJ2-5; TRBD2 agrees at 10 bases. The CDR3 consists of 17 residues. CDR1 is SGHTA, CDR2 FQGNSA, per germline. With 2 bases clipped from V and 4 bases from J, the junction kept 10 bases outside the gene matches. The CDR3 DNA follows: TGTGCCAGCAGCTTACTAGCGGGGGTTTTAAAAGTAGAGACCCAGTACTTC. This sequence encodes CASSLLAGVLKVETQYF.

This clonotype was counted ten times or more. The V gene is TRBV5-5, the J gene TRBJ1-2, with D perhaps matching TRBD1 (6 bases). The CDR3 is made up of 12 amino acids. Germline V gene lookup returns CDR1 SGHKS and CDR2 YYEKEE (reference sequence). The ends were cut back, 4 bases at V and 3 bases at J, with 7 bases in the middle. This CDR3 reads CASSRTDYGYTF. CDR3 bases: TGTGCCAGCAGCAGGACAGACTATGGCTACACCTTC.